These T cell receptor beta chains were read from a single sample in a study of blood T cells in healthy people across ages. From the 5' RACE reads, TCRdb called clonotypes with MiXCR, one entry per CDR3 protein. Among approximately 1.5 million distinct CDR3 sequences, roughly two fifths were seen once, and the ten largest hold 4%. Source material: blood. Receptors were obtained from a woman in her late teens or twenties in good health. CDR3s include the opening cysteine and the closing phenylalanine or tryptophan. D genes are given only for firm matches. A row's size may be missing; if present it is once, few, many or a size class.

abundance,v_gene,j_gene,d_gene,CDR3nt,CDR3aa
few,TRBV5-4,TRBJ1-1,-,TGTGCCAGCAGCTTGTTCAGGGGAACCCAATTGAACACTGAAGCTTTCTTT,CASSLFRGTQLNTEAFF
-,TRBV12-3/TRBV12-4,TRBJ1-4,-,TGTGCCAGCAGCATTAACAGGGTAGGACAAGGCGAAAAACTGTTTTTT,CASSINRVGQGEKLFF
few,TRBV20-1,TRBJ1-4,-,TGCAGTGCCGCTGTTCCAGGAGGTGAAAAACTGTTTTTT,CSAAVPGGEKLFF
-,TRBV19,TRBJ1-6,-,TGTGCCAGTAGACAAGGAGGGAATTCACCCCTCCACTTT,CASRQGGNSPLHF
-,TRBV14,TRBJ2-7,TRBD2,TGTGCCAGCAACTCTCGGGCGGGAGGACATTACAATGAGCAGTACTTC,CASNSRAGGHYNEQYF
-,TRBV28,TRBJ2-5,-,TGTGCCAGCAGCCGCAGCCCCCAAGAGACCCAGTACTTC,CASSRSPQETQYF
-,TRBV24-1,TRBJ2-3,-,TGTGCCACCTCAGGAGGCCGCCGGGGGCCAAGTGACACGCAGTATTTT,CATSGGRRGPSDTQYF
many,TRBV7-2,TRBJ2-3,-,TGTGCCAGCAGCGTTCCTAGAGGAGATACGCAGTATTTT,CASSVPRGDTQYF
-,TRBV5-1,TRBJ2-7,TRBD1,TGCGCCAGCAGCACGGGACAGATTAACTACGAGCAGTACTTC,CASSTGQINYEQYF
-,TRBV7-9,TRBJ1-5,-,TGTGCCAGCAGCTTAGGCTTAGGGCGGAATCAGCCCCAGCATTTT,CASSLGLGRNQPQHF
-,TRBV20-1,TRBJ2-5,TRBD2,TGCAGTGCTAGAGCGGTAGCGGGCCAAGAGACCCAGTACTTC,CSARAVAGQETQYF
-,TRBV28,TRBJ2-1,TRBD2,TGTGCCAGCGAACCGCTTCCTAGCGGATACAATGAGCAGTTCTTC,CASEPLPSGYNEQFF
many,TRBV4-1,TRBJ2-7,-,TGCGCCAGCAGCCAAGATGCCCCGTACGAGCAGTACTTC,CASSQDAPYEQYF
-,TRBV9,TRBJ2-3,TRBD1,TGTGCCAGCAGCGTTACTGACAGGGGAGTCACAGATACGCAGTATTTT,CASSVTDRGVTDTQYF
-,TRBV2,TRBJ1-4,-,TGTGCCAGTCGAAGGGACCGCGGGAAACTGTTTTTT,CASRRDRGKLFF
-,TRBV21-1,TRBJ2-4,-,TGTGCCAGCAGCGGGCCCAAGTACTTC,CASSGPKYF
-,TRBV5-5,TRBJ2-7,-,TGTGCCAGCAGCCCGTCGGCGACCCTGGGCTACGAGCAGTACTTC,CASSPSATLGYEQYF
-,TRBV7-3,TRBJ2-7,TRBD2,TGTGCCAGCAGCTCTCGGGCGGGACTAGCCTACGAGCAGTACTTC,CASSSRAGLAYEQYF
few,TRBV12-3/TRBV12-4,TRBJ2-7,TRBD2,TGTGCCAGCGGTCCTGGGCTCTTTGCGGGAGGGTACGAGCAGTACTTC,CASGPGLFAGGYEQYF
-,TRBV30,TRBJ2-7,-,TGTGCCTGGAGATTGGGGAGCTCCTACAATGAGCAGTACTTC,CAWRLGSSYNEQYF
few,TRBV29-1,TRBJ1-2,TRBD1,TGCAGCGTTGGCTCTAGCATCAGGGGGCAGAACTATGGCTACACCTTC,CSVGSSIRGQNYGYTF
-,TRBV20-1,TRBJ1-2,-,TGCAGTGCTAGAGATTTACCAAGGAAATCTGGCTACACCTTC,CSARDLPRKSGYTF
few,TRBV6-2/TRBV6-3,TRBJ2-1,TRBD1,TGTGCCAGCAGGACTACTCGGACAGGGAATGAGCAGTTCTTC,CASRTTRTGNEQFF
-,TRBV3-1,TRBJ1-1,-,TGTGCCAGCAGCCAAGCCTACGGATATAACACTGAAGCTTTCTTT,CASSQAYGYNTEAFF
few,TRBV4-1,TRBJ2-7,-,TGCGCCAGCAGCCAAGATCCGCGGGAAAGCTCCTACGAGCAGTACTTC,CASSQDPRESSYEQYF
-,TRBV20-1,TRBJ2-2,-,TGCAGTGCTGGTCTACGTAGCGAGAACACCGGGGAGCTGTTTTTT,CSAGLRSENTGELFF
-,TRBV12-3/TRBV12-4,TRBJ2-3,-,TGTGCCAGCAGTCTCGGGGGCAGAAGAGGCCCAGATACGCAGTATTTT,CASSLGGRRGPDTQYF
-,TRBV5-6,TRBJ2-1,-,TGTGCCAGCAGCTCAACAGTCCAAGAGACCCAGTTCTTC,CASSSTVQETQFF
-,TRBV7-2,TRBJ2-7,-,TGTGCCAGCAGCTTAGCCCCCTACCCTGACGAGCAGTACTTC,CASSLAPYPDEQYF